This TCR beta chain appears in the sequencing data of a study of blood T cell repertoires in COVID-19. Per the study methods: Estimation of nucleated cell counts was performed using reference gene primer amplification. Clones were read by immunoSEQ multiplex PCR, and TCRdb kept only the in-frame ones, dropping some. V and J calls and clone size are copied from that table; D and trimming were computed from the DNA. The profile covers roughly 68,000 clones, with 80% to 95% appearing a single time and under 0.65% taken by the ten largest. V shed 2 bases and J shed 5 bases, with 7 bases lying between them. Germline V gene sequence: CDR1 SGHDT, CDR2 YYEEEE. The CDR3 contains 12 residues.

The chain links TRBV5-6 to TRBJ1-1, with D hard to call. The sequenced sample consisted of peripheral blood. The sequence derives from a man aged 45-65 years with COVID-19, enrolled during active disease. CDR3 coding DNA: TGTGCCAGCAGCTTCCCGGGGACTGAAGCTTTCTTT. This sequence encodes CASSFPGTEAFF.